The sequence of this T cell receptor (beta chain) was determined in a study of CD8 T cells in Susac syndrome. Study results and limitations: Susac-specific public clones found in total CD8+ repertoires numbered 15 to 20, and those in CD8+ TEMRA repertoires numbered five.

Comments on this clonotype: The antigen is unknown.

The authors reverse transcribed 0.5 to 1 ug RNA with random hexamers. MiXCR, run by TCRdb on the immunoSEQ multiplex PCR reads, gives a single entry per CDR3 protein. The sample lists about 190,000 distinct CDR3 sequences; approximately 95% were seen once. In blood CD8+ and CD4+ T cells, TCR beta underwent sequencing. CDR3 size: 16 residues. Trimming at V came to 0 bases and at J to 2 bases, leaving 4 bases not matched to a gene. Germline V CDR1 and CDR2: DFQATT, SNEGSKA (reference sequence). This receptor was obtained from a human donor with Susac syndrome. Input material: CD8+ T cells from PBMCs. V is TRBV20-1 and J is TRBJ2-7; TRBD2 matches at 13 bases. The CDR3 nucleotides are TGCAGTGCTAGAGATCAACTAGCGGGGGGGCCCTACGAGCAGTACTTC. It specifies CSARDQLAGGPYEQYF.